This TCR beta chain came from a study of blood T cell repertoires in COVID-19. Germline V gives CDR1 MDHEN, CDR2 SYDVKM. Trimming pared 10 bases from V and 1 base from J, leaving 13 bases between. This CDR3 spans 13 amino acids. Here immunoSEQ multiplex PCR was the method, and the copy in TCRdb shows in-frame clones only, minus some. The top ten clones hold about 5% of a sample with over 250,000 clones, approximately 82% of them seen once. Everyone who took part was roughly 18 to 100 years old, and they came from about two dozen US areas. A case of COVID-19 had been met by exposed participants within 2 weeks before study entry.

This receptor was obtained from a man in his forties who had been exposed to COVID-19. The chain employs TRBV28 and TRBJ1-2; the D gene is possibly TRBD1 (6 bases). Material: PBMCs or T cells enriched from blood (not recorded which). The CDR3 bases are TGTGCCACACAGGGTACAGGTAACTATGGCTACACCTTC. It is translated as CATQGTGNYGYTF.